These 2 T cell receptor beta chains were all obtained from the same sample, sequenced in a study of Ad26.COV2.S vaccination and SARS-CoV-2 variants. Treatment: over 15 received Ad26.COV2.S at low or high dose, single or two shots; a few received placebo; per-sample allocation not given. The investigators took samples on day 63 after the first vaccine or placebo injection. Method: immunoSEQ multiplex PCR; TCRdb's copy keeps in-frame clones and lacks some. The sample has roughly 410,000 clones, around 82% seen once; the top ten hold more than 7%. The sequences come from peripheral blood, collected in a trial of Ad26.COV2.S vaccine versus placebo. The receptor set was obtained from a person aged 18-60 years who received the Ad26.COV2.S COVID-19 vaccine or a placebo.

This clone was seen just once. This rearrangement joins TRBV2 to TRBJ1-4; 7 bases map to TRBD1. V lost 3 bases, J lost 7 bases, and 8 bases stayed unmatched. The CDR3 runs 15 residues. Germline assignment: CDR1 SNHLY and CDR2 FYNNEI. The CDR3 sequence: CASSDQDRPGEKLFF. The CDR3 DNA reads TGTGCCAGCAGTGACCAGGACAGGCCCGGTGAAAAACTGTTTTTT.

This clone was detected once. V usage is TRBV5-1 and J usage is TRBJ2-7; 10 positions agree with TRBD1. Looked up from germline, CDR1 is SGHRS and CDR2 is YFSETQ. There are 13 residues in the CDR3. J gave up 5 bases and V 5 bases, and 4 bases lay outside the gene matches. CDR3 protein: CASRGQGTDEQYF. The DNA of the CDR3 is TGCGCCAGCAGGGGACAGGGGACGGACGAGCAGTACTTC.